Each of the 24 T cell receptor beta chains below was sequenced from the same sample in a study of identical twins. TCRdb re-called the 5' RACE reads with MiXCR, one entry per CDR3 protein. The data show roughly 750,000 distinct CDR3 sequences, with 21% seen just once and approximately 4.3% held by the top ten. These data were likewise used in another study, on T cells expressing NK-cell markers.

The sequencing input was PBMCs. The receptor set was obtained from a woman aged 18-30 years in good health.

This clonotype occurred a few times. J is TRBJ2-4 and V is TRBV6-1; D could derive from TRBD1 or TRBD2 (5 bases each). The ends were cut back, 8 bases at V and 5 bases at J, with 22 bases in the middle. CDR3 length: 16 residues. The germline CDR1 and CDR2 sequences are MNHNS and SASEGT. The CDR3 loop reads CASAGTGPFGENIQYF. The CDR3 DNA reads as TGTGCCAGCGCCGGGACCGGGCCATTCGGGGAAAACATTCAGTACTTC.

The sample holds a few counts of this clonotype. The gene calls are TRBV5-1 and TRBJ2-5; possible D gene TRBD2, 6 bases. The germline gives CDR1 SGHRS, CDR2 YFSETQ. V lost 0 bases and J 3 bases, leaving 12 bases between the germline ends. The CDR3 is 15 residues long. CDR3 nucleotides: TGCGCCAGCAGCTTGGGACTAGTTGGGGAAGAGACCCAGTACTTC. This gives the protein CASSLGLVGEETQYF.

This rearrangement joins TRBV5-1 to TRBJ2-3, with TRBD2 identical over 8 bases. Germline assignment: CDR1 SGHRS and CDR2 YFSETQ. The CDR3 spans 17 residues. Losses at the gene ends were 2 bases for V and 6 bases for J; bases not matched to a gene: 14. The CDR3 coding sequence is TGCGCCAGCAGCTTACCGGGACTAGTCCCCAAATGGGATACGCAGTATTTT. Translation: CASSLPGLVPKWDTQYF.

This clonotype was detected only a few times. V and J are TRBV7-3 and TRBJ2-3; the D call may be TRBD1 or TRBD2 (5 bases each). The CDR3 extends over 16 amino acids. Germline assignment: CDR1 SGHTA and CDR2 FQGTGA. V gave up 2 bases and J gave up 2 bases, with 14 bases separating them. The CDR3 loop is CASSLGVSGPTDTQYF. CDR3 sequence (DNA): TGTGCCAGCAGCTTAGGTGTTTCGGGGCCCACAGATACGCAGTATTTT.

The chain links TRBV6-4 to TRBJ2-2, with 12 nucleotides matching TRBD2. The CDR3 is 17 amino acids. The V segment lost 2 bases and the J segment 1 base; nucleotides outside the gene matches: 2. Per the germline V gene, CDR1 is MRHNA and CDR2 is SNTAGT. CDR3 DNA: TGTGCCAGCAGTGACAAGGGACTAGCGGGGAACACCGGGGAGCTGTTTTTT. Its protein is CASSDKGLAGNTGELFF.

The CDR3 here is CSGALSSGGTDTQYF. CDR3 sequence (DNA): TGCAGCGGAGCTTTGAGTAGCGGGGGGACAGATACGCAGTATTTT. The chain recombines TRBV29-1 with TRBJ2-3, with 10 bases fitting TRBD2. Germline V lookup: CDR1 SQVTM, CDR2 ANQGSEA. Unmatched junction bases numbered 10, after V lost 7 bases and J lost 3 bases. The CDR3 length is 15 residues.

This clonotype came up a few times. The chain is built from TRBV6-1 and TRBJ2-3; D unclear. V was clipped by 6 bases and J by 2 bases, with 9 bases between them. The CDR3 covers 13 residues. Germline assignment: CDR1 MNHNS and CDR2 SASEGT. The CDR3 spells CASRSDHTDTQYF. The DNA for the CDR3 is TGTGCCAGCAGATCGGACCACACAGATACGCAGTATTTT.

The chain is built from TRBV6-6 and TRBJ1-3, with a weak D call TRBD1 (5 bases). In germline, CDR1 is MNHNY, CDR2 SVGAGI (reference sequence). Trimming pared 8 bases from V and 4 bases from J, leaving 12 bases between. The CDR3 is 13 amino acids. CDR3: CASWLGGGNTIYF. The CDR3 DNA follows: TGTGCCAGCTGGCTCGGGGGAGGAAACACCATATATTTT.

CDR3 sequence (DNA): TGTGCCAGCAGCTCCACAGGGAAGGGCACTGAAGCTTTCTTT. Amino acid sequence: CASSSTGKGTEAFF. The chain couples TRBV5-6 to TRBJ1-1; D perhaps matches TRBD1 (6 bases). There are 14 residues in the CDR3. Germline-derived CDR1 and CDR2 are SGHDT and YYEEEE. The V end was cut by 3 bases, the J end by 4 bases, with 13 bases between.

This chain's CDR3 is CASSFLGGNSPLHF. In DNA, the CDR3 is TGTGCCAGCAGTTTTCTCGGGGGCAACTCACCCCTCCACTTT. The chain combines TRBV12-3 or TRBV12-4 with TRBJ1-6; tentative D call: TRBD1 (6 bases). The CDR3 totals 14 residues. Trimming stripped 3 bases from V and 10 bases from J, with 13 bases between.

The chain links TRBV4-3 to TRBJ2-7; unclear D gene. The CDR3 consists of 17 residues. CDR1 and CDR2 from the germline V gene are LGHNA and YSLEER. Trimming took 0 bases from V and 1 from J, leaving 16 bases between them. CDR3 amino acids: CASSQDLVQVGSYEQYF. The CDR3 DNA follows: TGCGCCAGCAGCCAAGATTTAGTTCAGGTGGGGTCCTACGAGCAGTACTTC.

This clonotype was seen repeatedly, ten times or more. Written as DNA, the CDR3 is TGCAGCGTTGTGGAGGTTCGGAGGCCAGATACGCAGTATTTT. It specifies CSVVEVRRPDTQYF. The genes are TRBV29-1 and TRBJ2-3; a possible D gene is TRBD2 (5 bases). The CDR3 contains 14 residues. Germline V gene data show CDR1 as SQVTM and CDR2 as ANQGSEA. V dropped 4 bases and J dropped 4 bases, with 15 bases sitting between them.

As DNA, the CDR3 is TGTGCCAGCAGTTTTGACAGGGTGGACACTGAAGCTTTCTTT. It encodes CASSFDRVDTEAFF. This chain uses TRBV12-3 or TRBV12-4 with TRBJ1-1; 7 bases match TRBD1. The CDR3 is made up of 14 amino acids. V was clipped by 3 bases and J by 3 bases; unmatched bases: 4.

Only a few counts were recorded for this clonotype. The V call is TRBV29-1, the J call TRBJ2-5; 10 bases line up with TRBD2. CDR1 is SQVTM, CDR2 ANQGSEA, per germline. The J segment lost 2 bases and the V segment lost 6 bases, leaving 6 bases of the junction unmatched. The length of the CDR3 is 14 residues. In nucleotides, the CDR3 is TGCAGCGTCCGGCCTAGCGGGAGACAAGAGACCCAGTACTTC. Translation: CSVRPSGRQETQYF.

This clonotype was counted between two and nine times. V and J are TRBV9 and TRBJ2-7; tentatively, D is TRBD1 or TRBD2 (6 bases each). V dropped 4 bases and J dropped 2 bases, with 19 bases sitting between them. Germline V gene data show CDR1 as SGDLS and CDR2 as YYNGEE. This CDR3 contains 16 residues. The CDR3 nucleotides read TGTGCCAGCAGCCAGCGCCCCGGGGGCTTCCCCTACGAGCAGTACTTC. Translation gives CASSQRPGGFPYEQYF.

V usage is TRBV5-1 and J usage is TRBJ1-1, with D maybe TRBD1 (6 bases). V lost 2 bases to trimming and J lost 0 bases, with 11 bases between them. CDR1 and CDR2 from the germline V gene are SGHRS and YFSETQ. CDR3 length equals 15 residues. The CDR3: CASSFGQTMNTEAFF. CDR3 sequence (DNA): TGCGCCAGCAGCTTCGGACAGACCATGAACACTGAAGCTTTCTTT.

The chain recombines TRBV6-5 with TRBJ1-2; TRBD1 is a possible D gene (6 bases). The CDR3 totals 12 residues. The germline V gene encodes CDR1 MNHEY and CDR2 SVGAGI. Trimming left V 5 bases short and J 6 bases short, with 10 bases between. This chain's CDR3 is CASSRRGDGYTF. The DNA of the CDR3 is TGTGCCAGCAGTAGGAGGGGGGATGGCTACACCTTC.

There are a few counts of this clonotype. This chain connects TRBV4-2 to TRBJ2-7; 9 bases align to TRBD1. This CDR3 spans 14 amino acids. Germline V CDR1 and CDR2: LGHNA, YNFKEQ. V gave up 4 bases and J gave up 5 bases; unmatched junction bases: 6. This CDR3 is CASSLGQGSDEQYF. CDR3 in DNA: TGTGCCAGCAGCCTAGGACAGGGGTCGGACGAGCAGTACTTC.

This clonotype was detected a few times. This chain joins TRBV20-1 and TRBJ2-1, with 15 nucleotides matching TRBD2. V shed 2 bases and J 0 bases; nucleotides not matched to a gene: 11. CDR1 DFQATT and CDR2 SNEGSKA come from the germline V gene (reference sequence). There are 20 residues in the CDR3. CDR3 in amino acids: CSARSLHGLAGGSSYNEQFF. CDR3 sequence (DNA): TGCAGTGCTAGAAGCCTCCATGGACTAGCGGGAGGGAGCTCCTACAATGAGCAGTTCTTC.

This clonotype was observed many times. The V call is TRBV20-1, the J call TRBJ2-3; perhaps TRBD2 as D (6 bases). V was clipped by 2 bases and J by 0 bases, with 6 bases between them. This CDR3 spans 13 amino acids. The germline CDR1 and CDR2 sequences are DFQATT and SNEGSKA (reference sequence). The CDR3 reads CSARRESTDTQYF. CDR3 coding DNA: TGCAGTGCTAGACGGGAGAGCACAGATACGCAGTATTTT.

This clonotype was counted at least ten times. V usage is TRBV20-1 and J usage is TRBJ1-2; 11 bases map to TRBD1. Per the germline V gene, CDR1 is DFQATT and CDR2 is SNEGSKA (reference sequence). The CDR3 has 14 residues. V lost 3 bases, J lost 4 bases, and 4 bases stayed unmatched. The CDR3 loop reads CSASSGTGGYGYTF. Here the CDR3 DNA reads TGCAGTGCTAGCTCCGGGACAGGGGGCTATGGCTACACCTTC.

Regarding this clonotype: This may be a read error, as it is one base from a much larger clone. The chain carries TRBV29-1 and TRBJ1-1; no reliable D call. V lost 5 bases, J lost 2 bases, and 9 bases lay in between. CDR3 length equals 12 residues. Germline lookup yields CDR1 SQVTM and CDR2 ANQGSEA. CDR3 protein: CSVRGANTEAFF. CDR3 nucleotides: TGCAGCGTTCGGGGAGCTAACACTGAAGCTTTCTTT.

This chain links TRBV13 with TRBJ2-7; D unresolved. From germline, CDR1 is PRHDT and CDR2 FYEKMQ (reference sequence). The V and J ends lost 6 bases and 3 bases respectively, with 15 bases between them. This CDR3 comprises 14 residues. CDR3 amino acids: CASSQDGDNYEQYF. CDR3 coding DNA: TGTGCCAGCAGTCAGGACGGAGATAACTACGAGCAGTACTTC.

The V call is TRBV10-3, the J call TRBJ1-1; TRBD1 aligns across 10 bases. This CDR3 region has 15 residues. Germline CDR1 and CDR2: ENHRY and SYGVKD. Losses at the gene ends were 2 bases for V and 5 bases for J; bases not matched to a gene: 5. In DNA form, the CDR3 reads TGTGCCATCAGTGAGGGTGGACAGGGGGTAACTGAAGCTTTCTTT. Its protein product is CAISEGGQGVTEAFF.